Following are 13 T cell receptor beta chains from one sample sequenced in a study of identical twins. In TCRdb, the 5' RACE reads were re-called with MiXCR into one record per CDR3 protein. In the table there are a few hundred thousand distinct CDR3 sequences, 9.6% of which are singletons. These data also formed part of another study, on yellow fever vaccine responses in identical twins.

The source material was PBMCs. The receptors here all came from a young woman in good health.

This clonotype was seen only a few times. The CDR3 nucleotides read TGTGCCAGCAGCGAAGAAGGGACAAATTCACCCCTCCACTTT. It specifies CASSEEGTNSPLHF. V gene TRBV7-9 combines with J gene TRBJ1-6; D possibly corresponds to TRBD1 (6 bases). The CDR3 totals 14 residues. The V end was cut by 5 bases, the J end by 7 bases, with 12 bases between. Germline V gives CDR1 SEHNR, CDR2 FQNEAQ (reference sequence).

This clonotype was detected a few times. Here the CDR3 reads CAWTQSNPGETQYF. In DNA form, the CDR3 reads TGTGCCTGGACACAGTCTAACCCCGGGGAGACCCAGTACTTC. The rearrangement joins TRBV30 to TRBJ2-5; the D is unclear. This CDR3 comprises 14 residues. V was cut by 4 bases and J by 5 bases, with 17 bases left in between. CDR1 is GTSNPN and CDR2 is SVGIG in the germline V gene (reference sequence).

V gene TRBV5-6 combines with J gene TRBJ1-6, with D possibly being TRBD1 (6 bases). CDR3 size: 20 residues. Trimming stripped 1 base from V and 0 bases from J, with 20 bases between. The germline V gene has CDR1 SGHDT and CDR2 YYEEEE. The CDR3, as DNA: TGTGCCAGCAGCTTGTGGGGCAGGGGCGATATAAGCTCCTATAATTCACCCCTCCACTTT. Translated, it gives CASSLWGRGDISSYNSPLHF.

This clonotype was observed a few times. This chain joins TRBV28 and TRBJ1-6; D gene ambiguous. Germline V gene data show CDR1 as MDHEN and CDR2 as SYDVKM. Trimming took off 3 bases at V and 12 bases at J, with 9 bases between the two ends. CDR3 length: 12 amino acids. CDR3 sequence reads: CASSFVRRPLHF. CDR3 coding DNA: TGTGCCAGCAGTTTTGTTCGTAGACCCCTCCACTTT.

This clonotype appeared a few times. This chain connects TRBV24-1 to TRBJ2-1; D remains ambiguous. Trimming stripped 5 bases from V and 7 bases from J, with 14 bases between. This CDR3 contains 14 residues. The germline gives CDR1 KGHDR, CDR2 SFDVKD. In DNA, the CDR3 is TGTGCCACCAGTGCCCCTGTTGGCAGGAATGAGCAGTTCTTC. It yields the protein CATSAPVGRNEQFF.

This sequence joins TRBV12-3 or TRBV12-4 and TRBJ2-1; tentative D call: TRBD1 (5 bases). CDR3 length: 15 amino acids. The germline V and J ends were trimmed by 2 bases and 7 bases, with 15 bases remaining between them. The CDR3 bases are TGTGCCAGCAGTTTACCAGGGAAGCGTCAGAATGAGCAGTTCTTC. This encodes CASSLPGKRQNEQFF.

In its sample, this clonotype was seen many times. The rearrangement uses TRBV24-1 and TRBJ2-3; D may be TRBD2 (7 bases). CDR1 and CDR2 (germline): KGHDR, SFDVKD. This CDR3 is 16 amino acids long. Trimming took 4 bases from V and 2 from J, leaving 15 bases between them. CDR3 protein: CATSEGASGYTDTQYF. CDR3 DNA sequence: TGTGCCACCAGTGAGGGGGCTAGCGGCTACACAGATACGCAGTATTTT.

This chain joins TRBV3-1 and TRBJ2-3; weak D call: TRBD1 (6 bases). The CDR3 has 14 amino acids. With 1 base removed from V and 6 bases from J, the gap between germline ends came to 11 bases. CDR1 and CDR2 (germline): LGHDT, YNNKEL (reference sequence). As DNA, the CDR3 is TGTGCCAGCAGCCAAGCCCCTACAGGGGATACGCAGTATTTT. This codes for CASSQAPTGDTQYF.

The genes are TRBV5-1 and TRBJ2-3, with D possibly being TRBD2 (6 bases). Germline V CDR1 and CDR2: SGHRS, YFSETQ. CDR3 length: 18 amino acids. V was shortened by 0 bases and J by 2 bases, with 19 bases between the two germline ends. For the CDR3, the DNA is TGCGCCAGCAGCTTGGGGCCGGGAGCCTTATCTACCACAGATACGCAGTATTTT. It specifies CASSLGPGALSTTDTQYF. Looking up the rest from reference TRBV5-1 and TRBJ2-3 gives the full variable domain: KAGVTQTPRYLIKTRGQQVTLSCSPISGHRSVSWYQQTPGQGLQFLFEYFSETQRNKGNFPGRFSGRQFSNSRSEMNVSTLELGDSALYLCASSLGPGALSTTDTQYFGPGTRLTVL.

This clonotype was seen ten or more times. The chain employs TRBV28 and TRBJ2-1, with 12 positions matching TRBD2. V lost 6 bases, J lost 9 bases, and 9 bases stayed unmatched. CDR1 MDHEN and CDR2 SYDVKM come from the germline V gene. The CDR3 extends over 15 amino acids. The CDR3 DNA follows: TGTGCCAGCAGACCCACGACTAGCGGGAGAGGTGAGCAGTTCTTC. This codes for CASRPTTSGRGEQFF.

This clonotype was seen ten or more times. The chain uses TRBV5-6 and TRBJ2-1; TRBD2 matches at 9 bases. V was clipped by 0 bases and J by 7 bases; unmatched bases: 8. The germline CDR1 and CDR2 sequences are SGHDT and YYEEEE. CDR3 length equals 16 residues. The CDR3 spells CASSLVWRGGANEQFF. The DNA for the CDR3 is TGTGCCAGCAGCTTGGTCTGGCGGGGGGGCGCTAATGAGCAGTTCTTC.

This clonotype was counted many times. V usage is TRBV12-3 or TRBV12-4 and J usage is TRBJ2-2, with D unclear. The V end was cut by 6 bases, the J end by 1 base, with 6 bases between. The CDR3 consists of 13 residues. The CDR3 sequence: CASRPGNTGELFF. CDR3 DNA: TGTGCCAGCAGACCAGGGAACACCGGGGAGCTGTTTTTT.

This clonotype was seen a few times. The CDR3 nucleotides are TGTGCCAGCAGCTTCAACCAGGGTAATTCACCCCTCCACTTT. Translated: CASSFNQGNSPLHF. V is TRBV7-2 and J is TRBJ1-6, with a tentative D call TRBD1 (5 bases). This CDR3 has 14 residues. Between the trimmed V and J ends, which lost 3 bases and 6 bases, there was a span of 9 bases. Germline V gives CDR1 SGHTA, CDR2 FQGNSA.